This section outlines one TCR beta chain sequence together with its context. In this sample, this clone turned up a few times. Its recognized antigen is unknown. No much larger clone is present one base from it, and per-base qualities are unavailable. Per the germline V gene, SGHDT is the CDR1 and YYEEEE is the CDR2. Counted from cysteine to phenylalanine, this CDR3 has 15 amino acids. The CDR3 DNA has 45 bases and is translated from base 1. The V and J ends are trimmed by 4 bases and 0 bases, leaving 14 bases between them. Using the deep immunoSEQ assay, TCR CDR3 regions were amplified from genomic DNA by multiplex PCR. Genomic DNA extracted from each cell subset was distributed evenly over all wells of several immunoSEQ 96-well plates, and each plate served as one replicate. Each replicate PCR for sorted subsets received roughly 0.2 ug genomic DNA, equal to 28,000 or so T cell genomes. Purified libraries were quantified with a Qubit 3.0 fluorometer, sized on a Bioanalyzer 2100, and re-quantified with the KAPA Library Quantification kit. Each immunoSEQ 96-well plate was sequenced on its own single-read 150-cycle Illumina NextSeq 550 flow cell. Per the authors' processing: The immunoSEQ output contained only junctional sequences without quality scores, so filtering could not match that applied to full-length reads. To assign V/J genes and CDR3, sequences were annotated against IMGT germline references using PyIR, a Python wrapper for IgBLAST v1.9. Reads were removed for weak V/J assignments (E-value above 1e-6), missing CDR3, stop codons, out-of-frame junctions, or ambiguous translated residues. V3J clonotypes were defined by identical inferred V gene, J gene, and CDR3 amino acid sequence. The percentage overlap between two repertoires was calculated by dividing the number of shared unique clonotypes by the size of the smaller repertoire. Richness of each repertoire was evaluated using RTK rarefaction, the Chao1 estimator, and Recon v2.1 estimates of unobserved clonotypes. OLGA was used to compute generation probabilities for all TCRbeta clonotypes that the gDNA method yielded from a handful of donors. TCRdb retrieved this table from immuneACCESS and kept in-frame rearrangements only. Not all clones are present; in checked studies, unresolved V genes account for under half, and no reason is known for the remainder. The V and J calls and clone size are taken from that table; D and trimming were inferred from the DNA. This sample lists about 95,000 clones; 67% were detected once. The ten largest clones add up to about 42% of the sample.

This specimen comes from a study of shared clonotypes between healthy human individuals (TCRdb year 2020). With regard to the full study: The cohort comprised a couple of women and a few men aged 18 to 49 years. For each donor, CD4 naive and CD4 memory were each run on three plates, CD8 naive on two plates, and CD8 memory on one plate. To estimate repertoire size and how much clonotypes are shared between individuals, the study performed deep sequencing of blood TCR repertoires from 4 to 6 healthy adults. Libraries were prepared and TCR repertoires were sequenced by different laboratories using diverse techniques, in order to increase sequencing depth and limit assay-specific biases. Leukapheresis yielded between about 0.94 and 10 billion PBMCs per donor. The investigation overall reported the following: Pairwise subsampling indicated that sequencing depth was expected to affect the degree of clonotype sharing among donors. About 4.5% of naive CD4, around 3.6% of naive CD8, 2% to 2.5% of memory CD4, and approximately 0.4% of memory CD8 clonotypes were shared across a few donors. Clonotypes shared by all four sorted-subset donors showed higher generation probabilities than non-shared clonotypes. Estimated clonotype richness was generally larger for naive than for memory subsets. Sampling was limited to blood, and TCR repertoires in tissue likely differ from TCR repertoires in blood. The small number of donors limited the genetic and exposure-history diversity represented. Even with the large sequencing depth, rarefaction of the sorted-subset datasets indicated that sequencing was incomplete.

The donors were healthy, HIV-negative adults who had no recently reported acute infections or vaccinations. Only Caucasian adults living in Nashville, Tennessee, USA were represented among the donors. CD8 memory samples were composed of magnetically selected CD45RO+ cells combined with CCR7-negative CD45RA+ effector memory (TemRA) cells. After blood collection by leukapheresis, PBMCs were isolated using Ficoll-Histopaque density gradient centrifugation and then cryopreserved in the vapor phase of liquid nitrogen. Purity and quantity of every magnetically sorted T cell population were checked by analytical flow cytometry. From each sorted fraction, genomic DNA was isolated and quantified by UV absorbance on a Nanodrop 2000c.

The source material was memory CD8+ T cells sorted from blood. The cell subset or site label, as the study defines it: CD45RO+ cells pooled with CCR7-negative TemRA cells. The chain links TRBV5-6 with TRBJ2-7; a tentative D call is TRBD2 (6 bases match). The sequence was obtained from a man between 25 and 39 years old in good health. The CDR3 protein: CASSPSTDYSYEQYF. The nucleotide sequence is given as TGTGCCAGCAGCCCAAGTACGGACTACTCCTACGAGCAGTACTTC.